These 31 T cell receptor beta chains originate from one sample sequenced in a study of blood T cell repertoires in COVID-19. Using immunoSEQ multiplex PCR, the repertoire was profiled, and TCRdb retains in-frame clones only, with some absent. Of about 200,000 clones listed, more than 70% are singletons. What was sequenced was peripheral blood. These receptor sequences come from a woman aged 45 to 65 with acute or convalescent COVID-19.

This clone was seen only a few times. CDR3: CASSSIPQGPGELFF. DNA for the CDR3: TGTGCCAGCAGCTCGATACCACAGGGTCCCGGGGAGCTGTTTTTT. The V and J genes are TRBV5-5 and TRBJ2-2, with a possible D match to TRBD1 (6 bases). Germline assignment: CDR1 SGHKS and CDR2 YYEKEE (reference sequence). There are 15 residues in the CDR3. V gave up 3 bases and J gave up 6 bases, with 15 bases separating them.

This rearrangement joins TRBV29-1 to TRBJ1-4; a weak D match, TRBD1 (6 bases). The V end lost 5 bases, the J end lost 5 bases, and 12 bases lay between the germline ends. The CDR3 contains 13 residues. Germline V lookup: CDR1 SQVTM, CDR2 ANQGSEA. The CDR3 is CSVYSDRNEKLFF. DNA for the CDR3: TGCAGCGTTTATTCTGACAGGAATGAAAAACTGTTTTTT. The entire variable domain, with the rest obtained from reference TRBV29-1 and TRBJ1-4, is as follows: SAVISQKPSRDICQRGTSLTIQCQVDSQVTMMFWYRQQPGQSLTLIATANQGSEATYESGFVIDKFPISRPNLTFSTLTVSNMSPEDSSIYLCSVYSDRNEKLFFGSGTQLSVL.

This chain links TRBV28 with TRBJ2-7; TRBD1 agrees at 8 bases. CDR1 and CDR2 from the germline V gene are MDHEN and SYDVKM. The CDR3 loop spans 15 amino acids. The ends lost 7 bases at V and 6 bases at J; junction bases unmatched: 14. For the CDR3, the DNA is TGTGCCAGCACCACCGGTGACAGGGGTATGTCCGAGCAGTACTTC. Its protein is CASTTGDRGMSEQYF. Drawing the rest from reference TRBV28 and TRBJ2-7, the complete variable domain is DVKVTQSSRYLVKRTGEKVFLECVQDMDHENMFWYRQDPGLGLRLIYFSYDVKMKEKGDIPEGYSVSREKKERFSLILESASTNQTSMYLCASTTGDRGMSEQYFGPGTRLTVT.

The CDR3 here is CASSPLAGGPNEQYF. DNA for the CDR3: TGTGCCAGTAGCCCGCTGGCGGGAGGGCCCAACGAGCAGTACTTC. This chain uses TRBV19 with TRBJ2-7; 9 nucleotides agree with TRBD2. The CDR3 totals 15 residues. Trimming took 6 bases from V and 5 from J; bases not matched to a gene: 11. Germline CDR1 reads LNHDA; CDR2 reads SQIVND (reference sequence).

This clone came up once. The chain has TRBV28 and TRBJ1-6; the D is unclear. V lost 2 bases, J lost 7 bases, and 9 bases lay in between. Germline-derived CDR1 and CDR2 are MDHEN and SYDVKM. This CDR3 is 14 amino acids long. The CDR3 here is CASSLRGWNSPLHF. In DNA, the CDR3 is TGTGCCAGCAGTTTACGGGGATGGAATTCACCCCTCCACTTT.

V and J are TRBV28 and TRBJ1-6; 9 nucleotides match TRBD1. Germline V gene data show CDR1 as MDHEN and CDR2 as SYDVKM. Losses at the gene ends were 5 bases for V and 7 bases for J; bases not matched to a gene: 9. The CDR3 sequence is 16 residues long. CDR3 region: CASSPPGTGYNSPLHF. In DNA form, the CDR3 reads TGTGCCAGCAGTCCACCCGGGACAGGGTACAATTCACCCCTCCACTTT.

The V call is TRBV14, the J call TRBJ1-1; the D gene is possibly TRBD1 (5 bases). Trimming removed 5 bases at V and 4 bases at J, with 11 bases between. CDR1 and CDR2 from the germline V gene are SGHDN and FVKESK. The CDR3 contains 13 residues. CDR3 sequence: CASSNQRGTEAFF. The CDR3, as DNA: TGTGCCAGCAGCAATCAAAGGGGCACTGAAGCTTTCTTT.

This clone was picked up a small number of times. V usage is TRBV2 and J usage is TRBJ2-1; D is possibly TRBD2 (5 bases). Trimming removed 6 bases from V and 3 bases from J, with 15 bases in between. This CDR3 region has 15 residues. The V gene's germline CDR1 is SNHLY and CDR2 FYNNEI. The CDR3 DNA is TGTGCCAGCAGGGCACTAGAAAGGGTCTACAATGAGCAGTTCTTC. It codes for CASRALERVYNEQFF.

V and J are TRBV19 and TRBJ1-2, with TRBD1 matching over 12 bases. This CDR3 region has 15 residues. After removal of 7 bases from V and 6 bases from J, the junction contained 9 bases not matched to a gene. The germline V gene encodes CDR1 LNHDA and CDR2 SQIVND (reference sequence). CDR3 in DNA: TGTGCCAGTAAAACAACGGGACAGGGGGCACATGGCTACACCTTC. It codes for CASKTTGQGAHGYTF.

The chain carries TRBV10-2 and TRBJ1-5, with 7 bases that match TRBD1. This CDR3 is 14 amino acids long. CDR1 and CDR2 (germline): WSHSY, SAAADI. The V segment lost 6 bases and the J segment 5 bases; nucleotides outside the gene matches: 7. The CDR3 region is CASRSRQGHQPQHF. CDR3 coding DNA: TGCGCCAGCAGATCCCGACAGGGTCATCAGCCCCAGCATTTT.

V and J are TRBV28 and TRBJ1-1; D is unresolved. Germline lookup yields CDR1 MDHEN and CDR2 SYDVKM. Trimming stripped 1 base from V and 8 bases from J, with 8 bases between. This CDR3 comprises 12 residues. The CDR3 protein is CASSLSGGEAFF. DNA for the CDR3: TGTGCCAGCAGTTTATCGGGAGGGGAAGCTTTCTTT. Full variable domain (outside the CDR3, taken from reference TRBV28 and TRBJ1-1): DVKVTQSSRYLVKRTGEKVFLECVQDMDHENMFWYRQDPGLGLRLIYFSYDVKMKEKGDIPEGYSVSREKKERFSLILESASTNQTSMYLCASSLSGGEAFFGQGTRLTVV.

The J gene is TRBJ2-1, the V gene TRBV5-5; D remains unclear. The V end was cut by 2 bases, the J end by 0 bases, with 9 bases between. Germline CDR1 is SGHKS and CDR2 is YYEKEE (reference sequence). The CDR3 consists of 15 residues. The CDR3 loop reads CASSFIVSSYNEQFF. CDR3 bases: TGTGCCAGCAGCTTTATAGTAAGCTCCTACAATGAGCAGTTCTTC.

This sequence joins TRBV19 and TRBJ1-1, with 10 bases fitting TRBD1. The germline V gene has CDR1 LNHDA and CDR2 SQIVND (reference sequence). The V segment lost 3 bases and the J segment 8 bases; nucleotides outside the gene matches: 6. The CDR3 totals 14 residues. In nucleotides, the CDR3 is TGTGCCAGTAGTATTATAGTGGGACAGGGGGAAGCTTTCTTT. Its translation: CASSIIVGQGEAFF.

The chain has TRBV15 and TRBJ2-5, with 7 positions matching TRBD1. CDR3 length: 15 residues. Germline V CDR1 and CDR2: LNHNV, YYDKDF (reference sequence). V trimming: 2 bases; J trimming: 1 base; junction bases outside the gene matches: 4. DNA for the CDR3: TGTGCCACCAGCAGAAGGGGACAGCCCCAAGAGACCCAGTACTTC. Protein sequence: CATSRRGQPQETQYF.

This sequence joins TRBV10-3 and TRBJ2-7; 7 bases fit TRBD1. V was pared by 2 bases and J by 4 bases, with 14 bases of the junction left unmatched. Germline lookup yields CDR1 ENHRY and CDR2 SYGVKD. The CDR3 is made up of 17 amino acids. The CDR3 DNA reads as TGTGCCATCAGTGAGATCCCCCGGGACAGTTACTTTTACGAGCAGTACTTC. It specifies CAISEIPRDSYFYEQYF.

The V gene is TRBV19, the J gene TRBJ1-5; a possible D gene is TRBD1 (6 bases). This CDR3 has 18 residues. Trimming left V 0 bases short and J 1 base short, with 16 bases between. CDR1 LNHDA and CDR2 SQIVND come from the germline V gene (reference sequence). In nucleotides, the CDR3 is TGTGCCAGTAGTATAGATCACGCGGGGGCCGGAAGCAATCAGCCCCAGCATTTT. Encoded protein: CASSIDHAGAGSNQPQHF.

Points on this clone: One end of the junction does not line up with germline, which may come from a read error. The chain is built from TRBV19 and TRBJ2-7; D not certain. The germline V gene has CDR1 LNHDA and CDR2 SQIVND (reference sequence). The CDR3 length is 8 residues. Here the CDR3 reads CASPSRDF. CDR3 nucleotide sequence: TGTGCCAGCCCGTCTAGAGACTTC.

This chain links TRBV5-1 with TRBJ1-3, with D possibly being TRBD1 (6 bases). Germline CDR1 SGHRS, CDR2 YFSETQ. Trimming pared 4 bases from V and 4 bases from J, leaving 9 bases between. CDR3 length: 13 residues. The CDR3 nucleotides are TGCGCCAGCAGCCTTGACAGGGGAAACACCATATATTTT. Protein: CASSLDRGNTIYF.

Here the CDR3 DNA reads TGTGCCAGCAGCCACCGCGACAGGGACCTTATAAACACCGGGGAGCTGTTTTTT. Its protein product is CASSHRDRDLINTGELFF. The rearrangement uses TRBV7-2 and TRBJ2-2; 7 bases fit TRBD1. CDR1 is SGHTA, CDR2 FQGNSA, per germline. With 5 bases clipped from V and 2 bases from J, the junction kept 14 bases outside the gene matches. The CDR3 spans 18 residues.

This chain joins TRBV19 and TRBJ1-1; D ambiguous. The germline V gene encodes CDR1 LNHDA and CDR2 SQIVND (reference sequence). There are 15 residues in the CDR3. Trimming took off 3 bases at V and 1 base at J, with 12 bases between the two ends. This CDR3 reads CASSILAEGNTEAFF. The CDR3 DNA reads TGTGCCAGTAGTATCTTGGCGGAGGGGAACACTGAAGCTTTCTTT.

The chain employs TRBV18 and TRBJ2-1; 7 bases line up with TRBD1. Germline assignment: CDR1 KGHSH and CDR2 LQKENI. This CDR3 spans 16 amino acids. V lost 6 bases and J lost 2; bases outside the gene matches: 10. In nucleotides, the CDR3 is TGTGCCAGCTCCTTCACAGACAGGGTCACCTACAATGAGCAGTTCTTC. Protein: CASSFTDRVTYNEQFF.

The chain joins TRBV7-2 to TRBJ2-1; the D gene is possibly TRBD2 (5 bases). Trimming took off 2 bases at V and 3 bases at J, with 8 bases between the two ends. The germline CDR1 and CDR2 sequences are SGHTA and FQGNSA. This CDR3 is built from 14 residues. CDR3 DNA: TGTGCCAGCAGCTTAATAGCGAGCTACAATGAGCAGTTCTTC. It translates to CASSLIASYNEQFF.

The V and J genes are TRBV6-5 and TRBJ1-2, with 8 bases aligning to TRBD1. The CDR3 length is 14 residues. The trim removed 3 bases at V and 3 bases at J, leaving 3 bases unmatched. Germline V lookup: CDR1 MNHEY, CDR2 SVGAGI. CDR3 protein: CASSYQGADYGYTF. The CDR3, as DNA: TGTGCCAGCAGTTATCAGGGGGCGGACTATGGCTACACCTTC.

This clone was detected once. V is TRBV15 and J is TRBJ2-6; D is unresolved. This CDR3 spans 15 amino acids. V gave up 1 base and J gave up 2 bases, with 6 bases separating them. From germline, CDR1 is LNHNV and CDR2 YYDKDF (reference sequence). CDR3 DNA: TGTGCCACCAGCAGAGGCGGAGCTGGGGCCAACGTCCTGACTTTC. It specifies CATSRGGAGANVLTF.

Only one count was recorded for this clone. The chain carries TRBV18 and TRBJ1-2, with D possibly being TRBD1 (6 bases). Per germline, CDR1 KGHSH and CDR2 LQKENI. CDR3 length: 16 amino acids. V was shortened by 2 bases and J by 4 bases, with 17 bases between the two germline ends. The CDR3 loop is CASSPEPRGGAYGYTF. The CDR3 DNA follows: TGTGCCAGCTCACCAGAACCGAGGGGGGGGGCCTATGGCTACACCTTC.

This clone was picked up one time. The CDR3 bases are TGTGCCAGCAGCCAAGGCCCGGGGGAGGGGGACATTCAGTACTTC. Translating it yields CASSQGPGEGDIQYF. This chain links TRBV4-2 with TRBJ2-4; possibly TRBD2 for D (7 bases). CDR1 and CDR2 (germline): LGHNA, YNFKEQ. With 1 base removed from V and 8 bases from J, the gap between germline ends came to 15 bases. CDR3 size: 15 residues.

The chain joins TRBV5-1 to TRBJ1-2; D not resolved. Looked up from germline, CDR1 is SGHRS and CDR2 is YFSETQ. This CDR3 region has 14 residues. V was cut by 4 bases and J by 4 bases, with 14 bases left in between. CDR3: CASSPTSKLYGYTF. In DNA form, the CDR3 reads TGCGCCAGCAGCCCGACAAGCAAGCTCTATGGCTACACCTTC.

DNA for the CDR3: TGTGCCAGCAGCTTCGTAGCCTCCAGGGACGAGCAGTACTTC. This sequence encodes CASSFVASRDEQYF. The chain uses TRBV7-8 and TRBJ2-7; possible D gene TRBD1, 5 bases. V gave up 3 bases and J gave up 5 bases, with 14 bases separating them. Per germline, CDR1 SGHVS and CDR2 FQNEAQ. This CDR3 is 14 amino acids long.

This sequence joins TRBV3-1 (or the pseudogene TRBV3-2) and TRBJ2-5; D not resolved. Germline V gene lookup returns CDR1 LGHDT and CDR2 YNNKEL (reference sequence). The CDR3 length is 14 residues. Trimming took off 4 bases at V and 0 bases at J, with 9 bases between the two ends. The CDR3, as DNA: TGTGCCAGCAGCCCCAGAATGGACCAAGAGACCCAGTACTTC. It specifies CASSPRMDQETQYF.

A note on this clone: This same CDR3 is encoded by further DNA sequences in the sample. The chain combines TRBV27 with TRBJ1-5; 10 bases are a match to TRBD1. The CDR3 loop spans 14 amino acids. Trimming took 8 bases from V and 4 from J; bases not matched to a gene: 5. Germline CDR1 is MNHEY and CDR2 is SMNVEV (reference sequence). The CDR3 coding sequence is TGTGCCAGCTCCTGGACAGGGGGTAATCAGCCCCAGCATTTT. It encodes CASSWTGGNQPQHF.

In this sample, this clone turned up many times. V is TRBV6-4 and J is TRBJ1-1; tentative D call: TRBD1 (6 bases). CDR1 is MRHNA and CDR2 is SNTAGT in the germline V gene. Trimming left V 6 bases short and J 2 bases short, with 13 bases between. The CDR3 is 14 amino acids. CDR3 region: CASRDSDRNTEAFF. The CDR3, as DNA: TGTGCCAGCAGGGATTCGGACAGAAACACTGAAGCTTTCTTT.